This T cell receptor (beta chain) was identified in a study of CD8 T cells in Susac syndrome. RNA was extracted with the RNeasy kit, and a quantity of about 0.45 to 1 ug was reverse transcribed using random hexamers. TCR beta CDR3 was amplified by immunoSEQ covering 54 Vbeta and 13 Jbeta. A single record per CDR3 protein comes from TCRdb applying MiXCR to the immunoSEQ multiplex PCR reads. The profile shows 250,000 to 300,000 distinct CDR3 sequences, 85% of them singletons. Per the germline V gene, CDR1 is SGDLS and CDR2 is YYNGEE. The V gene lost 0 bases and the J gene lost 5 bases, with 8 bases spanning the gap. The CDR3 runs 14 residues. Sequencing of TCR beta drew on CD8+ and CD4+ T cells from blood.

Sequenced input: CD8+ T cells from PBMCs. The rearrangement links TRBV9 to TRBJ2-2; D may be TRBD2 (5 bases). This receptor was identified in a human donor with multiple sclerosis. CDR3 loop: CASSVVSGTGELFF. CDR3 nucleotides: TGTGCCAGCAGCGTAGTGTCGGGGACCGGGGAGCTGTTTTTT.